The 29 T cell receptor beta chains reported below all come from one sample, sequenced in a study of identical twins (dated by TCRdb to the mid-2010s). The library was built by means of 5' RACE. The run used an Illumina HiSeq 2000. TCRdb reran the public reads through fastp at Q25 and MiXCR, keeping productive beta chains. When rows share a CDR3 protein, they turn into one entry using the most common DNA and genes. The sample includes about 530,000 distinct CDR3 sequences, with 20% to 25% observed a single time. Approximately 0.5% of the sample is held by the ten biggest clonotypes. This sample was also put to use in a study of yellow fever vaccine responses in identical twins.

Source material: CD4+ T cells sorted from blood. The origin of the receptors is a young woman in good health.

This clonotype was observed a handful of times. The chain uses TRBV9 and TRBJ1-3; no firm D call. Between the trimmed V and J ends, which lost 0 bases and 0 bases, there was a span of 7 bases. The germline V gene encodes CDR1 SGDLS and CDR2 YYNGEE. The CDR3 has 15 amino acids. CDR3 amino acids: CASSVVGSSGNTIYF. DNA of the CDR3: TGTGCCAGCAGCGTAGTCGGGAGCTCTGGAAACACCATATATTTT.

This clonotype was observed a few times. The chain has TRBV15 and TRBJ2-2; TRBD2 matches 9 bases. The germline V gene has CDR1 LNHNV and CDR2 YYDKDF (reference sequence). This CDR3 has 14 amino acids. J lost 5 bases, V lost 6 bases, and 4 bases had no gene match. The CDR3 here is CATRRLAETGELFF. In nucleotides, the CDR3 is TGTGCCACCAGGCGACTAGCGGAGACCGGGGAGCTGTTTTTT.

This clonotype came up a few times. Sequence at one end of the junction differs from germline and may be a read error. This CDR3 reads CAISELVDGF. In DNA, the CDR3 is TGTGCCATCAGTGAACTAGTAGATGGCTTC. The rearrangement joins TRBV10-3 to TRBJ2-1; D perhaps matches TRBD2 (5 bases). The CDR3 spans 10 residues. CDR1 is ENHRY and CDR2 is SYGVKD in the germline V gene.

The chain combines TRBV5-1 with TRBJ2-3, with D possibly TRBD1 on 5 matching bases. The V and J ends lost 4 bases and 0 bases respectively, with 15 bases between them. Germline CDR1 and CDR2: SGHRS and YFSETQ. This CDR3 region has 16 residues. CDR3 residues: CASSPGIKASTDTQYF. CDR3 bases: TGCGCCAGCAGCCCAGGGATAAAAGCTAGCACAGATACGCAGTATTTT.

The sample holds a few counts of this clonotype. The CDR3 loop reads CASSPMGRYEQYF. CDR3 in DNA: TGTGCCAGCAGCCCCATGGGTCGGTACGAGCAGTACTTC. The V and J genes are TRBV3-1 and TRBJ2-7; D gene ambiguous. CDR3 size: 13 residues. Germline V CDR1 and CDR2: LGHDT, YNNKEL (reference sequence). The ends were cut back, 4 bases at V and 4 bases at J, with 11 bases in the middle.

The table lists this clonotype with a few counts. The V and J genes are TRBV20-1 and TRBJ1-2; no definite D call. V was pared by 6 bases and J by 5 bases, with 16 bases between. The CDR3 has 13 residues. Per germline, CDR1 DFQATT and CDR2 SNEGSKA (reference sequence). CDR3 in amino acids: CSAQTQDGYGYTF. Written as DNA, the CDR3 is TGCAGTGCCCAGACCCAGGATGGGTATGGCTACACCTTC.

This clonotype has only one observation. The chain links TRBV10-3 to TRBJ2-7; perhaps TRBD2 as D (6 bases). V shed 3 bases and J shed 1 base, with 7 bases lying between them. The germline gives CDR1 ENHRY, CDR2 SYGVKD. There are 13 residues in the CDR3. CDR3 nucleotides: TGTGCCATCAGTGATGGGGGGTCCTACGAGCAGTACGTC. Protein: CAISDGGSYEQYV.

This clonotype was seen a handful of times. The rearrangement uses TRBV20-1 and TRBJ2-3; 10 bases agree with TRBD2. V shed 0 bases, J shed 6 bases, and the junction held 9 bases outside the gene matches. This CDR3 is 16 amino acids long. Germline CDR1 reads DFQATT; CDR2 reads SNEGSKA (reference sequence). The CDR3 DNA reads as TGCAGTGCTAGAGATGAAGTAGCGGGAGGTGCTGATACGCAGTATTTT. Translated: CSARDEVAGGADTQYF.

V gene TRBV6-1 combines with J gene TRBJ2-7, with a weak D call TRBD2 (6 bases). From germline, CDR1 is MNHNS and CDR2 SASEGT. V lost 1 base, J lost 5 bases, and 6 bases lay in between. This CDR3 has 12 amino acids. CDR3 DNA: TGTGCCAGCAGTGAAGGCGGGAACGAGCAGTACTTC. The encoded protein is CASSEGGNEQYF.

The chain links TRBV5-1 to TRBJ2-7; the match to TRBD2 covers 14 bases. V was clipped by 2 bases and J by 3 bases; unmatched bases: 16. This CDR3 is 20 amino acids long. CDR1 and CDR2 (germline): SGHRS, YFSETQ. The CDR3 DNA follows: TGCGCCAGCAGCTTCCTCACGGGACTAGCGGGAGTTACCCGACACTACGAGCAGTACTTC. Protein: CASSFLTGLAGVTRHYEQYF.

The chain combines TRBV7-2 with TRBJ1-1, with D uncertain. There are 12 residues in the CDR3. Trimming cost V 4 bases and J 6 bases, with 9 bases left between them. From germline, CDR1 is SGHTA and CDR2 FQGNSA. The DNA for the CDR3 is TGTGCCAGCAGCTCAAACATGGCTGAAGCTTTCTTT. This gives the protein CASSSNMAEAFF.

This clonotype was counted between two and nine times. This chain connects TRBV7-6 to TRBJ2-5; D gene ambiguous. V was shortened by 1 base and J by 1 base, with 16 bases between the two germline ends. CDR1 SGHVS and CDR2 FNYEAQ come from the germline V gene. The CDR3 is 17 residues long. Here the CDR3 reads CASSLDPRPRPQETQYF. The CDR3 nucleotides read TGTGCCAGCAGCTTAGACCCGCGTCCAAGGCCCCAAGAGACCCAGTACTTC.

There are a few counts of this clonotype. The CDR3, as DNA: TGTGCCAGCAGTTACTCGAGGGTTAGGGGGACAGGGGGCTACGAGCAGTACTTC. It translates to CASSYSRVRGTGGYEQYF. V usage is TRBV6-5 and J usage is TRBJ2-7, with TRBD1 matching over 11 bases. Germline trimming cut 0 bases from V and 3 bases from J; bases unmatched to any gene: 10. This CDR3 contains 18 residues. Per the germline V gene, CDR1 is MNHEY and CDR2 is SVGAGI.

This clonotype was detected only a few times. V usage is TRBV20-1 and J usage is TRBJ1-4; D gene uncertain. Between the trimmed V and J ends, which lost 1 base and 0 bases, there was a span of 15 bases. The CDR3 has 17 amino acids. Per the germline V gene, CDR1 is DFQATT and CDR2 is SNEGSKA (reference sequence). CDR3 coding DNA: TGCAGTGCTAGAGGGCAAGGCCAGCGTGCAACTAATGAAAAACTGTTTTTT. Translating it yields CSARGQGQRATNEKLFF.

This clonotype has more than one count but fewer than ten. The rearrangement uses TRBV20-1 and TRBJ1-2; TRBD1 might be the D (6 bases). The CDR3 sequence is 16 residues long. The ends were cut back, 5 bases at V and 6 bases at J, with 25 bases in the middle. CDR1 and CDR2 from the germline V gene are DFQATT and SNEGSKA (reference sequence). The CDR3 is CSAYVGGRPGDNGYTF. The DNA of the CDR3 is TGCAGTGCTTACGTAGGGGGGAGGCCCGGCGATAATGGCTACACCTTC.

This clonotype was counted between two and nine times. CDR3 region: CASSLGSMTDTQYF. The CDR3 bases are TGTGCCAGCAGCTTAGGCTCTATGACAGATACGCAGTATTTT. This chain links TRBV13 with TRBJ2-3; D is undetermined. With 0 bases removed from V and 3 bases from J, the gap between germline ends came to 7 bases. CDR1 and CDR2 (germline): PRHDT, FYEKMQ (reference sequence). The CDR3 sequence is 14 residues long.

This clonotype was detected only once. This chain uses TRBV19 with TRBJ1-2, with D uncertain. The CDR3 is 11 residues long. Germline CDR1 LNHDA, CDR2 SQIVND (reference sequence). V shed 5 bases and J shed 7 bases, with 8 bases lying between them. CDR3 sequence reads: CASSSVVGYTF. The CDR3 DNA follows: TGTGCCAGTAGTTCAGTTGTTGGCTACACCTTC.

The CDR3 region has the DNA TGTGCCAGCAGCTCCCCCCGCACTCTAGCGGGAGAGGCTTATGAGCAGTTCTTC. This gives the protein CASSSPRTLAGEAYEQFF. The chain recombines TRBV11-1 with TRBJ2-1, with 10 bases lining up with TRBD2. CDR1 SGHAT and CDR2 FQDESV come from the germline V gene (reference sequence). V lost 4 bases to trimming and J lost 8 bases; unmatched junction nucleotides: 17. This CDR3 is 18 amino acids long.

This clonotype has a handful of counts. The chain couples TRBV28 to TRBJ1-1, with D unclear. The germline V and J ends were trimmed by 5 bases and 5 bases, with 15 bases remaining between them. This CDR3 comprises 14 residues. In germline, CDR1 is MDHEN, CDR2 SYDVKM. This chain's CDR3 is CASSKFEKWTEAFF. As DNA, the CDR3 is TGTGCCAGCAGTAAATTCGAGAAGTGGACTGAAGCTTTCTTT.

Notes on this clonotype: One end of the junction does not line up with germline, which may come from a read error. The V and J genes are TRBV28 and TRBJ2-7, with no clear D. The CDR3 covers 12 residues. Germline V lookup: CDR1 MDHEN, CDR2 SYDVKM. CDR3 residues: CASNLRGYEQYF. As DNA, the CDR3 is TGTGCCAGCAATTTAAGAGGTTACGAGCAGTACTTC.

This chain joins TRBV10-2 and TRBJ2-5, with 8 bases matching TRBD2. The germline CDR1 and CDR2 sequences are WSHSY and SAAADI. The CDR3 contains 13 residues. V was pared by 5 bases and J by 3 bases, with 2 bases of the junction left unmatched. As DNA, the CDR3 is TGCGCCAGCAGTTATAGCGGGAAAGAGACCCAGTACTTC. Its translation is CASSYSGKETQYF.

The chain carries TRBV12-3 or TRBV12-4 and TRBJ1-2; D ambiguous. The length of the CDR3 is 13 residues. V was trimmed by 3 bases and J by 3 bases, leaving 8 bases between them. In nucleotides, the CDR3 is TGTGCCAGCAGTTTCCCCGGGTACTATGGCTACACCTTC. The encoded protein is CASSFPGYYGYTF.

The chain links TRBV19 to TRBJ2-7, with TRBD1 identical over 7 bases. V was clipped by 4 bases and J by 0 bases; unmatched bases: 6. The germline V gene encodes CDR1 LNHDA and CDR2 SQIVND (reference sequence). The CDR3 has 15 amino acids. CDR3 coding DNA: TGTGCCAGTAGTACGGAGACAGGGCTCTCCTACGAGCAGTACTTC. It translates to CASSTETGLSYEQYF.

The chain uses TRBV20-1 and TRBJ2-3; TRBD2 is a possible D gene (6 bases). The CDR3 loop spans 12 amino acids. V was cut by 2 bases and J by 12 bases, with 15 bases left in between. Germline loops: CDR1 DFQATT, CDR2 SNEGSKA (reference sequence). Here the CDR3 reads CSARIAEFSQYF. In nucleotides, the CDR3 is TGCAGTGCTAGAATAGCGGAATTCTCCCAGTATTTT.

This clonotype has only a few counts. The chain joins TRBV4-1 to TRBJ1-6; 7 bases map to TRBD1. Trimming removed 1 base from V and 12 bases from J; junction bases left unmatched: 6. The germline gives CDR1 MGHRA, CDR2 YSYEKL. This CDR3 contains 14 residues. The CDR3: CASSQGDRVEPLHF. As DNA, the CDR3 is TGCGCCAGCAGCCAAGGCGACAGGGTAGAACCCCTCCACTTT.

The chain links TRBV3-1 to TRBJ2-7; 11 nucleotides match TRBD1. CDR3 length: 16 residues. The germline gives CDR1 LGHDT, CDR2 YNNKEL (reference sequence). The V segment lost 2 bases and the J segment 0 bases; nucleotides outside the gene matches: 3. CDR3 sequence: CASSQTGTGGSYEQYV. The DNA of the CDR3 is TGTGCCAGCAGCCAAACCGGGACAGGGGGCTCCTACGAGCAGTACGTC.

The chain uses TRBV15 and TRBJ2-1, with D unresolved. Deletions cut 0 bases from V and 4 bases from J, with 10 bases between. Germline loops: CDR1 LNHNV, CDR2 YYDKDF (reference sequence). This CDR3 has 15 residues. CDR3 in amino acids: CATSRDSYWYNEQFF. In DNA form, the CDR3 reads TGTGCCACCAGCAGAGATAGCTATTGGTACAATGAGCAGTTCTTC.

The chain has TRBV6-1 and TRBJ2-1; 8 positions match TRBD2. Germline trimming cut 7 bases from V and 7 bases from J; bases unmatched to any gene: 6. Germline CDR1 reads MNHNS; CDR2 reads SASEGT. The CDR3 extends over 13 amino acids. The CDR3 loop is CASTGLGTNEQFF. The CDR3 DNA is TGTGCCAGCACGGGACTAGGAACGAATGAGCAGTTCTTC.

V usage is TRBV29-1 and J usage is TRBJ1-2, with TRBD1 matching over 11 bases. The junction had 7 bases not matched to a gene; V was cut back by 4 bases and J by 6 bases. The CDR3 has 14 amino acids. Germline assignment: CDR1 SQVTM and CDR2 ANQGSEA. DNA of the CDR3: TGCAGCGTTGCCACGGACAGGGGGCACGATGGCTACACCTTC. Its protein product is CSVATDRGHDGYTF.